The T cell receptor beta chain under discussion was sequenced for a study of cytomegalovirus exposure and HLA in healthy donors. Study outcomes and limitations: Reportedly, HLA-A and HLA-B alleles of most subjects were accurately predicted from TCR beta. Later analysis suggested links between common viral pathogens and several top significant clusters. Sequencing depth roughly uniform across donors was assumed in presence/absence analyses.

While unrecorded immune exposures were likely, the donors were nominally healthy when sampled. Deletions cut 4 bases from V and 6 bases from J, with 16 bases between. This CDR3 has 15 amino acids. From germline, CDR1 is LNHNV and CDR2 YYDKDF (reference sequence). Comment on this clone: The antigen is unknown.

It was with 60 Vbeta and 13 Jbeta primers that the PCR ran. The method was immunoSEQ multiplex PCR; TCRdb's version includes in-frame clones alone and lacks a portion of them. The sample yields some 150,000 clones, around 82% seen once. The clonotype originates from a man aged 50 to 59 in good health and CMV-seropositive. Sample: PBMCs. The rearrangement uses TRBV15 and TRBJ2-1; weak D call: TRBD1 (6 bases). Written as DNA, the CDR3 is TGTGCCACCAGCAACCCCCCCGGGACAAGCAATGAGCAGTTCTTC. Translation gives CATSNPPGTSNEQFF.